This TCR beta chain appears in the sequencing data of a study of a mutant IDH1 vaccine in newly diagnosed glioma. For the study at large: Therapy received beforehand was radiotherapy, temozolomide, or both, with most patients given both.

As for time point: baseline, week 1 (first vaccination visit). Treatment in this sample: pre-vaccination baseline after standard-of-care therapy. Study-wide results and caveats: Among all patients, vaccine-induced immune responses occurred in around 93%. Pseudoprogression appeared independent of alterations in top peripheral clonotypes.

V was shortened by 1 base and J by 1 base, with 14 bases between the two germline ends. CDR1 and CDR2 from the germline V gene are MNHNS and SASEGT. The CDR3 has 16 amino acids. Points on this clone: Its specificity is not known.

Method: immunoSEQ multiplex PCR; TCRdb's copy keeps in-frame clones and lacks some. The table records about 15,000 clones, 75% to 90% of them present only once. The rearrangement links TRBV6-1 to TRBJ2-7; D may be TRBD1 (5 bases). This receptor was identified in a woman aged 40 to 55 with glioma. Some clones in this sample may be carry-over from other donors' samples. The sample consisted of PBMCs, taken from a glioma patient treated with radiotherapy, temozolomide or both. The CDR3 reads CASSEGTDTLSYEQYF. CDR3 nucleotide sequence: TGTGCCAGCAGTGAAGGGACGGACACCCTATCCTACGAGCAGTACTTC.